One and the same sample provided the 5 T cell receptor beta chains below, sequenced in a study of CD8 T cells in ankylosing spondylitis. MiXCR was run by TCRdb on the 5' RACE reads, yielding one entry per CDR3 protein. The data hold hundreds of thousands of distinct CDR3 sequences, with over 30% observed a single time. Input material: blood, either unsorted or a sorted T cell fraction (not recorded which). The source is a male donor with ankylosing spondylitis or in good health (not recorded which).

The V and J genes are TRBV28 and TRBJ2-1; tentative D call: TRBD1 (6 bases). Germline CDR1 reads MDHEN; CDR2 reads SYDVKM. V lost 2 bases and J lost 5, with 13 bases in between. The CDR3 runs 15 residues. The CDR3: CASSLTGSFHNEQFF. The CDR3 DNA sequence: TGTGCCAGCAGTTTAACAGGGAGTTTCCACAATGAGCAGTTCTTC.

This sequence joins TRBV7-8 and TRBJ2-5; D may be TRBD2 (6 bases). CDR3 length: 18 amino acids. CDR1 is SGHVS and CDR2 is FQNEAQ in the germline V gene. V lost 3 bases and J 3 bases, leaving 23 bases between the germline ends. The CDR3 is CASSFGRRDLKIKETQYF. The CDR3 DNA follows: TGTGCCAGCAGCTTCGGAAGGAGGGATCTGAAGATTAAAGAGACCCAGTACTTC. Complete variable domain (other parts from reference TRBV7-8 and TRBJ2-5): GAGVSQSPRYKVAKRGQDVALRCDPISGHVSLFWYQQALGQGPEFLTYFQNEAQLDKSGLPSDRFFAERPEGSVSTLKIQRTQQEDSAVYLCASSFGRRDLKIKETQYFGPGTRLLVL.

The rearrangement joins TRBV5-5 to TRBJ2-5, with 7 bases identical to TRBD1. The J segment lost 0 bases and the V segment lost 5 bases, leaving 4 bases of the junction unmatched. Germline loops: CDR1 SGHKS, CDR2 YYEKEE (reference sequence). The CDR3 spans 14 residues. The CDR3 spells CASRSGQNQETQYF. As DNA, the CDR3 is TGTGCCAGCAGATCGGGACAGAACCAAGAGACCCAGTACTTC.

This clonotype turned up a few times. This CDR3 reads CASRGDQGASNEKLFF. DNA for the CDR3: TGTGCCAGCAGAGGGGACCAGGGGGCCTCTAATGAAAAACTGTTTTTT. This chain links TRBV6-1 with TRBJ1-4, with 8 bases that match TRBD1. Germline values: CDR1 MNHNS, CDR2 SASEGT. V lost 6 bases and J lost 3; bases outside the gene matches: 9. This CDR3 is 16 amino acids long.

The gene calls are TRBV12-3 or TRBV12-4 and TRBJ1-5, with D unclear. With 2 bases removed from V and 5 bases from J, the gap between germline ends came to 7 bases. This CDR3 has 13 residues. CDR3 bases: TGTGCCAGCAGTTTAACCGGGGATCAGCCCCAGCATTTT. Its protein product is CASSLTGDQPQHF.